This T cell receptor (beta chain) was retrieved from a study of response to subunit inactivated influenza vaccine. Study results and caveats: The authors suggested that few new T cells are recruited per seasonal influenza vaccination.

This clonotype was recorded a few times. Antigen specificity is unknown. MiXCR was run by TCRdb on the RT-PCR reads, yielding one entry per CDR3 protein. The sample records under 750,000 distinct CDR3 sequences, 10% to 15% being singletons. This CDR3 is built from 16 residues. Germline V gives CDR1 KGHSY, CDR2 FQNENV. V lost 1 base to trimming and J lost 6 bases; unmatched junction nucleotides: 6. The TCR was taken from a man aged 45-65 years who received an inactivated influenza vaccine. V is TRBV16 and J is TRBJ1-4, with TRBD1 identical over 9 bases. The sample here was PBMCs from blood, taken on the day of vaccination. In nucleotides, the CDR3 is TGTGCCAGCAGCCAATTGGGACAGGGAGGCTATGAAAAACTGTTTTTT. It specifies CASSQLGQGGYEKLFF.